This T cell receptor (beta chain) is drawn from a study of T-cell reconstitution after alpha-beta-depleted transplantation in children (dated by TCRdb to the mid-2010s). Regarding the study in general: Using TCR repertoire profiling, the study followed T-cell immune reconstitution in a quantitative way in children after TCRalphabeta/CD19-depleted allogeneic hematopoietic cell transplantation. Results the study describes overall, beyond this receptor: In some patients, high TCRbeta diversity at day 60 was attributed to recipient T cells and intrathymic progenitors that had survived conditioning. About two months after transplant, the apparently early recovery of alphabetaT-cell counts reportedly depended on just several hundred clones that had expanded rapidly and came from non-depleted graft cells. Hyperexpanded clone frequencies declined over subsequent months; after one year, T-cell counts and TCRbeta diversity were mostly attributed to newly produced T cells.

In the germline V gene, CDR1 corresponds to SGHAT and CDR2 to FQNNGV. V gives up 7 bases and J gives up 0 bases, and the segment between their germline ends measures 10 bases. Its CDR3 holds 14 amino acids, cysteine through phenylalanine. This entry keeps only the CDR3 DNA: 42 bases, framed from base 1. Library preparation employed PCR. These reads were obtained on an Illumina HiSeq 2500. To normalize quantification of the TCRbeta repertoire, the TCR libraries were built with molecular barcoding that relied on unique molecular identifiers. The raw public reads went through TCRdb reprocessing: fastp at Q25, MiXCR clone calling, in-frame beta chains kept. Identical CDR3 protein sequences are pooled into one entry, listed with their most common genes and DNA. Counted in this sample were hundreds of thousands of distinct CDR3 sequences; 16% of them appeared once. Approximately 29% of the sample is held by the ten biggest clonotypes.

This sample's treatment or condition label indicates: allogeneic hematopoietic cell transplantation with graft depleted of TCRalphabeta T cells and CD19 B cells. The children who served as transplant recipients had been given grafts of TCRalphabeta/CD19-depleted allogeneic hematopoietic cells. This clonotype has only a few counts. Its antigen is still unknown. One base away there is no much larger clone; base qualities are not given. The sequences come from PBMCs, mostly from graft donor cells, collected 360 days after TCRalphabeta/CD19-depleted stem cell transplant. The chain joins TRBV11-2 to TRBJ2-1, with no confidently assigned D gene. This clonotype was obtained from a boy under two years old who had a stem cell transplant for Wiskott-Aldrich syndrome, so the T cells may come from the graft donor. The CDR3 corresponds to CASIERGSYNEQFF. The DNA sequence is given as TGTGCCAGCATCGAGCGTGGCTCCTACAATGAGCAGTTCTTC.